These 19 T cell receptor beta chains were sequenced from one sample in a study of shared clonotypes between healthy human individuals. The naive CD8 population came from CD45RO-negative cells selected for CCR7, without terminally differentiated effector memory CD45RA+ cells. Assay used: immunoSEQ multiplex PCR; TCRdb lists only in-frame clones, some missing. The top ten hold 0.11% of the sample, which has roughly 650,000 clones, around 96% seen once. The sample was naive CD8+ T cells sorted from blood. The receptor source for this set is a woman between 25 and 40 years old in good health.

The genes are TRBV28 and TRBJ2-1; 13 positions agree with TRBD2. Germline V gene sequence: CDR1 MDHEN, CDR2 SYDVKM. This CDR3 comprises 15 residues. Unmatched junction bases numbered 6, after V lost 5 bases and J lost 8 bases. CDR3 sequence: CASSELAGGPHEQFF. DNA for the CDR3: TGTGCCAGCAGTGAACTAGCGGGAGGGCCCCATGAGCAGTTCTTC.

The CDR3 nucleotides read TGTGCCAGCAGCTTAGGAAGGAACACCGGGGAGCTGTTTTTT. This codes for CASSLGRNTGELFF. V usage is TRBV11-2 and J usage is TRBJ2-2; the D is unclear. V gave up 1 base and J gave up 1 base, with 4 bases separating them. Germline CDR1 SGHAT, CDR2 FQNNGV. The CDR3 runs 14 residues.

DNA of the CDR3: TGTGCCAGCAGCTTAGACCAGACCGAGCAGTTCTTC. This gives the protein CASSLDQTEQFF. This rearrangement joins TRBV11-2 to TRBJ2-1; D is uncertain. CDR1 SGHAT and CDR2 FQNNGV come from the germline V gene. V shed 0 bases and J shed 10 bases, with 7 bases lying between them. The CDR3 spans 12 residues.

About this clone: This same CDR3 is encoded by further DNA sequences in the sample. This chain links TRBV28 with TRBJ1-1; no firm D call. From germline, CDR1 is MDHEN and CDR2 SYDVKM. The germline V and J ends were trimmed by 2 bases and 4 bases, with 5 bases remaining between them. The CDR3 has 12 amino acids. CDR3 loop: CASSLGLTEAFF. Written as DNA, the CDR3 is TGTGCCAGCAGTTTAGGTCTCACTGAAGCTTTCTTT.

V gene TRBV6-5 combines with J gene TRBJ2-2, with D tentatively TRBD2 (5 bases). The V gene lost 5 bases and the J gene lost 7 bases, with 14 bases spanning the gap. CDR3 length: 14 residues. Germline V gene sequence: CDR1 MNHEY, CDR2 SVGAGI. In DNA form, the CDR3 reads TGTGCCAGCAGTGTACTAGTCGAGGGCGGGGAGCTGTTTTTT. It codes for CASSVLVEGGELFF.

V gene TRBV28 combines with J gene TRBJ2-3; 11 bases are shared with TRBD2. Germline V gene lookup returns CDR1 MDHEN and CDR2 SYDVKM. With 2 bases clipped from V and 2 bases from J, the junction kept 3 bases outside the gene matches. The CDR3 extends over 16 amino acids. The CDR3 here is CASSLGTSGFTDTQYF. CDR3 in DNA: TGTGCCAGCAGTTTAGGGACTAGCGGATTCACAGATACGCAGTATTTT. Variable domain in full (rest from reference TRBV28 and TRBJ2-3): DVKVTQSSRYLVKRTGEKVFLECVQDMDHENMFWYRQDPGLGLRLIYFSYDVKMKEKGDIPEGYSVSREKKERFSLILESASTNQTSMYLCASSLGTSGFTDTQYFGPGTRLTVL.

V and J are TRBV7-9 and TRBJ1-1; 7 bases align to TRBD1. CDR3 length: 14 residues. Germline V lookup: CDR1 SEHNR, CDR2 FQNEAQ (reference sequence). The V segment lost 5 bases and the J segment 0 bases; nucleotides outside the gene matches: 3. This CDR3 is CASSAGQMNTEAFF. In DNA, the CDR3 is TGTGCCAGCAGCGCGGGACAGATGAACACTGAAGCTTTCTTT. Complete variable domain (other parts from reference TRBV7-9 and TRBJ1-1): DTGVSQNPRHKITKRGQNVTFRCDPISEHNRLYWYRQTLGQGPEFLTYFQNEAQLEKSRLLSDRFSAERPKGSFSTLEIQRTEQGDSAMYLCASSAGQMNTEAFFGQGTRLTVV.

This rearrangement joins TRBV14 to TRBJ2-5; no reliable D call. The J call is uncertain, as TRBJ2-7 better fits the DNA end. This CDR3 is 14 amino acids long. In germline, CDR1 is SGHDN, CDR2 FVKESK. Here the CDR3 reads CASSQGSRSYEQYF. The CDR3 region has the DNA TGTGCCAGCAGCCAGGGTAGTAGATCCTACGAGCAGTACTTC.

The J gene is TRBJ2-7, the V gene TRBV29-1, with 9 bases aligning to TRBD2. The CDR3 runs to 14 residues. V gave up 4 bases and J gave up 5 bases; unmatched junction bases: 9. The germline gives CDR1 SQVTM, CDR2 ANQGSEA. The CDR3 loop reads CSVAPGLASHEQYF. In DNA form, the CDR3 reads TGCAGCGTTGCTCCGGGACTAGCCAGCCACGAGCAGTACTTC.

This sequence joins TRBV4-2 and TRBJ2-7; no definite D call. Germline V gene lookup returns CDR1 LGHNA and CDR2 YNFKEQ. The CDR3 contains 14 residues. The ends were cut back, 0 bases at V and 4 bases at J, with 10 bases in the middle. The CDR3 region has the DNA TGTGCCAGCAGCCAAGAGAGCCCCGAATACGAGCAGTACTTC. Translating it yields CASSQESPEYEQYF.

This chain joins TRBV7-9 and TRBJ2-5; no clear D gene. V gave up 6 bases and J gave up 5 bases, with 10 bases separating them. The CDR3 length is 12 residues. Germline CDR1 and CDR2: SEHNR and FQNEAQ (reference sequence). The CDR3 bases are TGTGCCAGCAGAGGAATACAGGAGACCCAGTACTTC. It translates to CASRGIQETQYF.

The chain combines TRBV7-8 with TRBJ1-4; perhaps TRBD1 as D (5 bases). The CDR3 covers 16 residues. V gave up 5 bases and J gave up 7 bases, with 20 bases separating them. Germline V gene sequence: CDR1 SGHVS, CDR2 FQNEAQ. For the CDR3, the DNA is TGTGCCAGCAGCCTCGGGGGTACAGCCTCGCGTGAAAAACTGTTTTTT. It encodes CASSLGGTASREKLFF.

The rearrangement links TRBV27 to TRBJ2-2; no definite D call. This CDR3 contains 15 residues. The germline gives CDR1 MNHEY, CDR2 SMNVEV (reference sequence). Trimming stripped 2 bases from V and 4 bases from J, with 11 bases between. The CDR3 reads CASSLTGSFTGELFF. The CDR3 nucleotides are TGTGCCAGCAGTTTAACTGGGTCTTTCACCGGGGAGCTGTTTTTT.

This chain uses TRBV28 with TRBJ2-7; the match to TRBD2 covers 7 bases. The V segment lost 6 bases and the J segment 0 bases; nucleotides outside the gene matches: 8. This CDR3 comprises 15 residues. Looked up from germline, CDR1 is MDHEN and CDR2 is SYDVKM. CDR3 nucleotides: TGTGCCAGCAGATATACTAGCGTGGGCTCCTACGAGCAGTACTTC. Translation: CASRYTSVGSYEQYF.

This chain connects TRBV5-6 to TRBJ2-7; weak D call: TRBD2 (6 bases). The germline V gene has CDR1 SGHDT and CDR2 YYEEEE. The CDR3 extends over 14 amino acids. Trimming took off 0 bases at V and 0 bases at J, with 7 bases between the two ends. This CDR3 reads CASSLGAGSYEQYF. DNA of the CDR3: TGTGCCAGCAGCTTGGGAGCGGGCTCCTACGAGCAGTACTTC. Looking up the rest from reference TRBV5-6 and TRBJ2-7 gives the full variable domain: DAGVTQSPTHLIKTRGQQVTLRCSPKSGHDTVSWYQQALGQGPQFIFQYYEEEERQRGNFPDRFSGHQFPNYSSELNVNALLLGDSALYLCASSLGAGSYEQYFGPGTRLTVT.

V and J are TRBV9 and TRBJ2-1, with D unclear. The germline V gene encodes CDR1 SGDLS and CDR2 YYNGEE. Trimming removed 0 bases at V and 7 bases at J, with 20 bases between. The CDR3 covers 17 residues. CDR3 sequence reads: CASSVVSSMGSFNEQFF. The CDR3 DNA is TGTGCCAGCAGCGTAGTAAGTAGTATGGGCTCCTTTAATGAGCAGTTCTTC.

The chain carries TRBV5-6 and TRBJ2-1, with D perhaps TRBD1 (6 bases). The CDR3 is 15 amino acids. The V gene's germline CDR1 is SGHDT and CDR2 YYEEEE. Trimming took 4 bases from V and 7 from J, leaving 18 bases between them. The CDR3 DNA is TGTGCCAGCAGCCGTGACACAGGGAATAGGAATGAGCAGTTCTTC. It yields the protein CASSRDTGNRNEQFF. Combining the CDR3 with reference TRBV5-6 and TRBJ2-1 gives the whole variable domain DAGVTQSPTHLIKTRGQQVTLRCSPKSGHDTVSWYQQALGQGPQFIFQYYEEEERQRGNFPDRFSGHQFPNYSSELNVNALLLGDSALYLCASSRDTGNRNEQFFGPGTRLTVL.

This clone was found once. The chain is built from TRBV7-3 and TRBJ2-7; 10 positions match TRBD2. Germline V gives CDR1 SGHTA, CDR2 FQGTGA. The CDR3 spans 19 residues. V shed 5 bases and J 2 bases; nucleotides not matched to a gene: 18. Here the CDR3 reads CASSDPGASGRGGTYEQYF. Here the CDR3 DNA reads TGTGCCAGCAGCGACCCGGGGGCTAGCGGGAGAGGAGGAACCTACGAGCAGTACTTC.

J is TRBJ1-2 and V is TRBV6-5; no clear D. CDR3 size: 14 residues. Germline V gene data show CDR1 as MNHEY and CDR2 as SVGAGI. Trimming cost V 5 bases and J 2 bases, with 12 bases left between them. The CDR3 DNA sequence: TGTGCCAGCAGTCTAGGTCAGCGAAACTATGGCTACACCTTC. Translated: CASSLGQRNYGYTF.